The 14 T cell receptor beta chains presented below share a single source sample, sequenced in a study of CXCR3-negative and CXCR3-positive naive CD8 T cells (dated by TCRdb to about 2019). The sequencer was a NextSeq 550. The Human TCR Profiling Kit (MiLaboratory) was used to make UMI-labeled 5' RACE TRB cDNA libraries. Following TCRdb reprocessing, every CDR3 protein sequence forms one entry, and DNA is not provided. The table of this sample itemizes some 140,000 distinct CDR3 sequences. The ten largest clones add up to approximately 0.5% of the sample. What the work shows at the level of the full study, not this receptor alone: Compared with CXCR3-negative naive cells, CXCR3-positive naive cells had TRB CDR3s with higher hydrophobicity (lower Kidera factor 4), lower energy, and higher strength and volume indices.

These receptors' targets are unknown. The sequenced sample was naive CXCR3+ CD8+ T cells from blood. What the cell subset or site label conveys for this sample: CD45RO-CCR7+CD27+CD95- naive CD8+ T cells expressing CXCR3 (TNR3+). Source of these receptors: a human donor in good health. Some clones in this sample may be carry-over from other donors' samples.

This sequence joins TRBV15 and TRBJ1-2; TCRdb reports TRBD1, a call that lacks DNA to check it against. The CDR3 has 16 amino acids. CDR1 is LNHNV and CDR2 is YYDKDF in the germline V gene (reference sequence). CDR3 residues: CATSRRVGSGVDGYTF.

V gene TRBV6-2 or TRBV6-3 combines with J gene TRBJ2-2; absent DNA, TCRdb's TRBD1 call cannot be checked. This CDR3 has 16 amino acids. The germline gives CDR1 MNHEY, CDR2 SVGEGT. CDR3 region: CASSYSWTGPSGELFF.

The chain couples TRBV7-9 to TRBJ2-1; TCRdb's assignment of TRBD2 cannot be checked, as there is no DNA. The CDR3 consists of 18 residues. The germline gives CDR1 SEHNR, CDR2 FQNEAQ (reference sequence). The chain's CDR3 is CASSSTIASGSSQGEQFF.

V is TRBV7-9 and J is TRBJ2-2; TCRdb indicates TRBD2, and absent DNA this call remains unverified. Germline V gene lookup returns CDR1 SEHNR and CDR2 FQNEAQ (reference sequence). This CDR3 contains 17 residues. CDR3 region: CASSLAQTGALTGELFF.

The CDR3: CASSPTGLAGIYNEQFF. The chain carries TRBV7-9 and TRBJ2-1; the TCRdb D gene call, TRBD2, has no DNA to confirm it. This CDR3 spans 17 amino acids. The V gene's germline CDR1 is SEHNR and CDR2 FQNEAQ (reference sequence).

The rearrangement joins TRBV2 to TRBJ2-7. Germline V lookup: CDR1 SNHLY, CDR2 FYNNEI. CDR3 length: 15 amino acids. The chain's CDR3 is CASSERWGGSYEQYF.

This sequence joins TRBV20-1 and TRBJ2-3; TCRdb outputs TRBD2, but without DNA this stays unchecked. Germline V gives CDR1 DFQATT, CDR2 SNEGSKA (reference sequence). This CDR3 comprises 15 residues. CDR3 amino acids: CSARSSGGPLDTQYF.

V and J are TRBV28 and TRBJ2-5; the D gene TCRdb calls, TRBD1, cannot be checked with no DNA. The CDR3 totals 15 residues. Germline lookup yields CDR1 MDHEN and CDR2 SYDVKM. The CDR3 here is CASSADRGGVETQYF. Together with reference TRBV28 and TRBJ2-5, the CDR3 gives the full variable domain: DVKVTQSSRYLVKRTGEKVFLECVQDMDHENMFWYRQDPGLGLRLIYFSYDVKMKEKGDIPEGYSVSREKKERFSLILESASTNQTSMYLCASSADRGGVETQYFGPGTRLLVL.

The chain joins TRBV12-5 to TRBJ2-7; TCRdb designates TRBD2, a call that cannot be tested without DNA. Germline V lookup: CDR1 LGHNT, CDR2 FRNRAP. The length of the CDR3 is 18 residues. The CDR3 sequence: CASGLEPHKQVGSYEQYF.

This rearrangement joins TRBV24-1 to TRBJ2-5; absent DNA, TCRdb's TRBD1 call cannot be checked. The CDR3 is 16 amino acids. The germline CDR1 and CDR2 sequences are KGHDR and SFDVKD. Here the CDR3 reads CATSDPGQGIEETQYF.

The rearrangement uses TRBV18 and TRBJ1-1. Germline V gene sequence: CDR1 KGHSH, CDR2 LQKENI. The CDR3 is 14 amino acids. The CDR3 loop is CASSPGGSGTEAFF. The full variable domain, completed using reference TRBV18 and TRBJ1-1, is NAGVMQNPRHLVRRRGQEARLRCSPMKGHSHVYWYRQLPEEGLKFMVYLQKENIIDESGMPKERFSAEFPKEGPSILRIQQVVRGDSAAYFCASSPGGSGTEAFFGQGTRLTVV.

The genes are TRBV29-1 and TRBJ2-2; TCRdb lists TRBD1, though no DNA is available to test this call. The CDR3 totals 13 residues. CDR1 is SQVTM and CDR2 is ANQGSEA in the germline V gene. CDR3 residues: CSVRVRVTGELFF.

The chain employs TRBV7-9 and TRBJ2-1; TCRdb designates TRBD1, a call that cannot be tested without DNA. Germline V gene lookup returns CDR1 SEHNR and CDR2 FQNEAQ (reference sequence). The CDR3 is 16 amino acids. This CDR3 is CASSLFPGTGLNEQFF.

The chain uses TRBV29-1 and TRBJ1-1. This CDR3 region has 11 residues. From germline, CDR1 is SQVTM and CDR2 ANQGSEA. CDR3 sequence reads: CSVAGFTEAFF.